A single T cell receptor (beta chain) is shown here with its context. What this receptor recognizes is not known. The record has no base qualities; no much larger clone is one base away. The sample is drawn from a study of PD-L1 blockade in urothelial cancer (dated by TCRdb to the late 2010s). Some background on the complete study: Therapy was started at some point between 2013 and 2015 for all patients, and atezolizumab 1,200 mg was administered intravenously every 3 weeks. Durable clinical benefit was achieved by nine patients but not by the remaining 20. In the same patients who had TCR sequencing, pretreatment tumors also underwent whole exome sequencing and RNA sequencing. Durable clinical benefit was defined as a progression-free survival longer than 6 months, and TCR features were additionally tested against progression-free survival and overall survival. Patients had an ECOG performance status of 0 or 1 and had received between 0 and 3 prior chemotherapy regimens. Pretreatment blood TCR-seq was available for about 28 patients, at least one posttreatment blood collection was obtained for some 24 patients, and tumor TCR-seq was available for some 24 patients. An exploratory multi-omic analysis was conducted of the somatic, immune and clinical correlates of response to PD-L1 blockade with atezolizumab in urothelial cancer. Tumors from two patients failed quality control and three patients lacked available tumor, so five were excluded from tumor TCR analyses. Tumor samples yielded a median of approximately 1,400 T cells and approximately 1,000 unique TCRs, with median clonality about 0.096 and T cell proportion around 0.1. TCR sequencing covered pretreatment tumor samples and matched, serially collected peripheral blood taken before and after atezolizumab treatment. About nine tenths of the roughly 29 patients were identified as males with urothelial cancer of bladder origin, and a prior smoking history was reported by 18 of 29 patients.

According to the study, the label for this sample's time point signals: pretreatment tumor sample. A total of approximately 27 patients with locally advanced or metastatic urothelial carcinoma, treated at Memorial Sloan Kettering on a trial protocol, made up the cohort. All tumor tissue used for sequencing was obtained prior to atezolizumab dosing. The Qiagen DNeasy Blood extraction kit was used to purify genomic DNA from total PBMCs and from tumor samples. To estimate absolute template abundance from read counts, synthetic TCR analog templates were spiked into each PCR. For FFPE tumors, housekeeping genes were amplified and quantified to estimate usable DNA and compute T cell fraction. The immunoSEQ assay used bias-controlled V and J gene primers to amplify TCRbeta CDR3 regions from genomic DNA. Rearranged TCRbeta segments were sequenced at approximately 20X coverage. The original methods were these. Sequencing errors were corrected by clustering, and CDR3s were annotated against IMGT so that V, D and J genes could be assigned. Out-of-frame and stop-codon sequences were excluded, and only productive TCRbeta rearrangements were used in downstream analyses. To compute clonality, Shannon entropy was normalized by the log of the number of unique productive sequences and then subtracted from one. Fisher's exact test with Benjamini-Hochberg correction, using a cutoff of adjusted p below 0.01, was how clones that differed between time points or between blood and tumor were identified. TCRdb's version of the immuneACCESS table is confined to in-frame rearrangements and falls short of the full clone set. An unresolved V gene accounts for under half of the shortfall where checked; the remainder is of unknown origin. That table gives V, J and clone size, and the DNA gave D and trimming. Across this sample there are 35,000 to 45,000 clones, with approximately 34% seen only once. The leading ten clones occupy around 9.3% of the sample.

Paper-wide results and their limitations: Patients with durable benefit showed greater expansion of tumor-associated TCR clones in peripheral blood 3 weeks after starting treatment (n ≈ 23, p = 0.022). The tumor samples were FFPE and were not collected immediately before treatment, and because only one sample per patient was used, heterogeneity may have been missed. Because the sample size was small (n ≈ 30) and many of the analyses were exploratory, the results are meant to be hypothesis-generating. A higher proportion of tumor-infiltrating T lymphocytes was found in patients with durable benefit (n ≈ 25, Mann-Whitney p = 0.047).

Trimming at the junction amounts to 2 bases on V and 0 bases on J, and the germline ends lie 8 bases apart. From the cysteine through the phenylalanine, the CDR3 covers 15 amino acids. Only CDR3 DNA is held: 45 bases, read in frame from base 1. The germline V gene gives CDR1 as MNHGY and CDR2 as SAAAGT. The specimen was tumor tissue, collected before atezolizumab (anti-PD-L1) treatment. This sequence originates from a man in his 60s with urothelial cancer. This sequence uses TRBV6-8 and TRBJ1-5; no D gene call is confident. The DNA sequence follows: TGTGCCAGCAGTTACCGAGTAGATAGCAATCAGCCCCAGCATTTT. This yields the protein CASSYRVDSNQPQHF.